Below, 2 T cell receptor beta chains from the same sample are listed, as sequenced in a study of T cell repertoires in cytomegalovirus infection. TCRdb analysed the reads with MiXCR anew, one entry per CDR3 protein. Among hundreds of thousands of distinct CDR3 sequences listed, more than 9% were seen once. Sequenced sample: PBMCs. The receptors derive from a human donor in good health (CMV status not recorded). Some clones in this sample may be carry-over from other donors' samples.

This clonotype was seen many times. V usage is TRBV7-9 and J usage is TRBJ2-2, with D unresolved. There are 14 residues in the CDR3. The V end was cut by 5 bases, the J end by 4 bases, with 11 bases between. Per germline, CDR1 SEHNR and CDR2 FQNEAQ (reference sequence). The CDR3 DNA follows: TGTGCCAGCAGCCTCTACAGTCTCACCGGGGAGCTGTTTTTT. Its translation: CASSLYSLTGELFF. The variable domain in full, completed from reference TRBV7-9 and TRBJ2-2, reads DTGVSQNPRHKITKRGQNVTFRCDPISEHNRLYWYRQTLGQGPEFLTYFQNEAQLEKSRLLSDRFSAERPKGSFSTLEIQRTEQGDSAMYLCASSLYSLTGELFFGEGSRLTVL.

Only a few counts were recorded for this clonotype. The chain couples TRBV18 to TRBJ2-3; 8 bases align to TRBD1. With V trimmed by 3 bases and J by 0 bases, 5 bases remained unmatched. This CDR3 comprises 16 residues. Looked up from germline, CDR1 is KGHSH and CDR2 is LQKENI. The CDR3 loop reads CASSPPQGASTDTQYF. The CDR3 nucleotides are TGTGCCAGCTCACCTCCCCAGGGGGCGAGCACAGATACGCAGTATTTT.